This is a list of T cell receptor beta chains from one sample in a study of T cells in localized non-small cell lung cancer. TCRdb's table, derived via immunoSEQ multiplex PCR, lists solely in-frame clones and lacks some. The data hold tens of thousands of clones, with 84% observed a single time. Sequenced material: peripheral blood, taken before any cancer treatment. All receptors come from a female donor older than 55 with stage I lung adenocarcinoma. CDR3s include the opening cysteine and the closing phenylalanine or tryptophan. Each record gives: D gene, V gene, J gene, clone size, CDR3 DNA, CDR3 protein. A D gene is named only where the DNA matches it firmly. Not every row has a clone size; where given, it reads once, few, many or a size class.

.,TRBV29-1,TRBJ1-1,.,TGCAGCGTCAAACACCCGAACACTGAAGCTTTCTTT,CSVKHPNTEAFF
.,TRBV6-1,TRBJ1-5,.,TGTGCCAGCAGTGACGACAGAATCAATCAGCCCCAGCATTTT,CASSDDRINQPQHF
.,TRBV28,TRBJ1-1,.,TGTGCCAGCAGTTCGGCATTCCTATGGACAGCGGAAGCTTTCTTT,CASSSAFLWTAEAFF
.,TRBV4-1,TRBJ2-1,.,TGCGCCAGCAGCCGGGACCAAATCTCCTACAATGAGCAGTTCTTC,CASSRDQISYNEQFF
TRBD1,TRBV7-6,TRBJ1-4,.,TGTGCCAGCAGCCCAACAGGGGGCTTAGGTGAAAAACTGTTTTTT,CASSPTGGLGEKLFF
TRBD2,TRBV19,TRBJ2-3,.,TGTGCCAGTAGTATCTGGTTAGCGGGAGTTCCAGATACGCAGTATTTT,CASSIWLAGVPDTQYF
TRBD1,TRBV5-4,TRBJ1-5,.,TGTGCCAGCAGCTTAGGGGGCGCAGGTCAGCCCCAGCATTTT,CASSLGGAGQPQHF
.,TRBV9,TRBJ2-2,.,TGTGCCAGCAGCGTCACCAAAGCGAACACCGGGGAGCTGTTTTTT,CASSVTKANTGELFF
.,TRBV7-9,TRBJ1-1,.,TGTGCCAGCAGCTCCCCCGGAGGGACTGAAGCTTTCTTT,CASSSPGGTEAFF
.,TRBV27,TRBJ1-2,.,TGTGCCAGCAGTTTATCGCCCGGGCTAAGGGGCTACACCTTC,CASSLSPGLRGYTF
TRBD2,TRBV9,TRBJ2-1,.,TGTGCCAGCAGTCCTGGACTAGCGGGGGTCAATGAGCAGTTCTTC,CASSPGLAGVNEQFF
TRBD1,TRBV2,TRBJ1-1,few,TGTGCCAGCAGGCAGGGGGGATTGAACACTGAAGCTTTCTTT,CASRQGGLNTEAFF
.,TRBV2,TRBJ1-1,.,TGTGCCAGCAGTGAAGAGATGAACACTGAAGCTTTCTTT,CASSEEMNTEAFF
.,TRBV7-9,TRBJ2-7,.,TGTGCTAGCAGCTTAGGCATGGACGAGCAGTACTTC,CASSLGMDEQYF
TRBD2,TRBV7-3,TRBJ2-2,.,TGTGCCAGCAGCTTAACCGGGACTAGCGGGGGACTCGGCGGGGAGCTGTTTTTT,CASSLTGTSGGLGGELFF
.,TRBV7-9,TRBJ2-1,.,TGTGCCAGCAGCAGCCTTCCCAGGCGGGACTTCACCTACAATGAGCAGTTCTTC,CASSSLPRRDFTYNEQFF
.,TRBV5-5,TRBJ2-7,.,TGTGCCAGCAGCTTGGTCGGAGTGAGCTCCTACGAGCAGTACTTC,CASSLVGVSSYEQYF
.,TRBV7-9,TRBJ2-1,.,TGTGCCAGCAGCTTAAGGACACACGCTAACAATGAGCAGTTCTTC,CASSLRTHANNEQFF
TRBD2,TRBV6-1,TRBJ2-3,.,TGTGCCAGCTCGTCTAGCGGGGCCACAGATACGCAGTATTTT,CASSSSGATDTQYF
TRBD2,TRBV4-1,TRBJ2-1,.,TGCGCCAGCAGCCAAGTGTCTGCGGGAGGGGAGCAGTTCTTC,CASSQVSAGGEQFF
.,TRBV12-5,TRBJ1-1,once,TGTGCTAGTGAAGAGAACACTGAAGCTTTCTTT,CASEENTEAFF
TRBD2,TRBV4-1,TRBJ2-1,.,TGCGCCAGCAGCCTAGCTAGCGGGGGGCTCTTTGATGAGCAGTTCTTC,CASSLASGGLFDEQFF
.,TRBV5-8,TRBJ1-5,.,TGTGCCAGCAGCCTAGGACAACAGCCCCAGCATTTT,CASSLGQQPQHF
.,TRBV5-1,TRBJ2-1,once,TGCGCCAGCATTCTAGCGACCGGAGGGGGGTACAATGAGCAGTTCTTC,CASILATGGGYNEQFF
.,TRBV11-3,TRBJ1-1,.,TGTGCCAGCAGCTTGACAGAGAACACTGAAGCTTTCTTT,CASSLTENTEAFF
TRBD2,TRBV5-4,TRBJ2-1,.,TGTGCCAGCAGCCCCCCCGGGCGGGAGTCTAAGAATGAGCAGTTCTTC,CASSPPGRESKNEQFF
.,TRBV2,TRBJ2-7,.,TGTGCCAGCGGGTGGAAGGAGTCGAGCTCCTACGAGCAGTACTTC,CASGWKESSSYEQYF
TRBD1,TRBV19,TRBJ1-4,.,TGTGCCAGCCGCCGGGACAGGCCGAATGAAAAACTGTTTTTT,CASRRDRPNEKLFF
.,TRBV5-6,TRBJ1-2,.,TGTGCCAGCAGCTCAAAGCCAACTCGGACAGCCTTCTATGGCTACACCTTC,CASSSKPTRTAFYGYTF
TRBD2,TRBV7-2,TRBJ2-1,.,TGTGCCAGCAGCCCGAGGACTAGCGCTTACAATGAGCAGTTCTTC,CASSPRTSAYNEQFF
.,TRBV4-1,TRBJ2-1,once,TGCGCCAGCAGCCAGCCGGGACTTACGTACAATGAGCAGTTCTTC,CASSQPGLTYNEQFF
.,TRBV9,TRBJ2-2,once,TGTGCCAGCAGCTCAACAGGGTCAACTTTCACCGGGGAGCTGTTTTTT,CASSSTGSTFTGELFF
.,TRBV7-3,TRBJ1-6,once,TGTTTCCAGGCATTGACCGAAAATAATTCACCCCTCCACTTT,CFQALTENNSPLHF
.,TRBV5-1,TRBJ2-1,.,TGCGCCAGCAGCGAGGGGGGCCACAATGAGCAGTTCTTC,CASSEGGHNEQFF
.,TRBV7-9,TRBJ2-7,.,TGTGCCAGCAGCCTTGGGACCAGGGCCCTCGAGCAGTACTTC,CASSLGTRALEQYF
.,TRBV6-5,TRBJ1-2,.,TGTGCCAGCAGTGGGGCTGGCGGCTACACCTTC,CASSGAGGYTF
.,TRBV30,TRBJ1-3,.,TGTGCCTGGAGTGTACGTGGAGGAGTCTCTGGAAACACCATATATTTT,CAWSVRGGVSGNTIYF
TRBD1,TRBV19,TRBJ1-3,.,TGTGCCAGTAGTTCTCCGGGACAGGGGGCTGGAAACACCATATATTTT,CASSSPGQGAGNTIYF
.,TRBV6-6,TRBJ2-1,.,TGTGCCAGCAGCGGAGTCCATGAGCAGTTCTTC,CASSGVHEQFF
.,TRBV30,TRBJ2-1,.,TGTGCCTGGAGGTACGGGACCTCCTACAATGAGCAGTTCTTC,CAWRYGTSYNEQFF
.,TRBV18,TRBJ1-5,.,TGTGCCAGCTCACGCGGACAGAATCAGCCCCAGCATTTT,CASSRGQNQPQHF
.,TRBV27,TRBJ2-5,.,TGTGCCAGCAGTCGGTGGGGGGCAGAGGGTGAGACCCAGTACTTC,CASSRWGAEGETQYF
TRBD1,TRBV5-1,TRBJ1-1,.,TGCGCCAGCAGCTGGGGGACAGGTAGACGGACTGAAGCTTTCTTT,CASSWGTGRRTEAFF
.,TRBV6-1,TRBJ2-4,.,TGTGCCAGCAGTGATCCAGGGGGGGCAAGGGCCAAAAACATTCAGTACTTC,CASSDPGGARAKNIQYF
.,TRBV6-5,TRBJ2-1,.,TGTGCCAGCAGTCCAGGTCGCAATGAGCAGTTCTTC,CASSPGRNEQFF
TRBD1,TRBV29-1,TRBJ1-3,.,TGCAGCTCCGATGACAGGGTTGGAAACACCATATATTTT,CSSDDRVGNTIYF
TRBD1,TRBV19,TRBJ1-2,.,TGTGCCAGTAGTACCGGGACAGGAACACCAAACTATGGCTACACCTTC,CASSTGTGTPNYGYTF
TRBD1,TRBV19,TRBJ1-4,.,TGTGCCAGTAAGATAGGGGGGACAGGAGAAAAACTGTTTTTT,CASKIGGTGEKLFF
.,TRBV2,TRBJ1-1,.,TGTGCCAGCAGTCCTACTAGTTCTCCAGGTGAAGCTTTCTTT,CASSPTSSPGEAFF
.,TRBV27,TRBJ1-1,.,TGTGCCAGCAGACCCACCTTAGCGAACACTGAAGCTTTCTTT,CASRPTLANTEAFF
.,TRBV11-2,TRBJ1-2,.,TGTGCCAGCAGCTCCGTAGGGGGGTGGAACTATGGCTACACCTTC,CASSSVGGWNYGYTF
TRBD2,TRBV19,TRBJ2-7,.,TGTGCCAGTAGTAAAGAGAGGGAGGGCTCCTACGAGCAGTACTTC,CASSKEREGSYEQYF
.,TRBV7-3,TRBJ2-1,.,TGTGCCAGCAGCTTAAGAGGACAGACCGATGAGCAGTTCTTC,CASSLRGQTDEQFF